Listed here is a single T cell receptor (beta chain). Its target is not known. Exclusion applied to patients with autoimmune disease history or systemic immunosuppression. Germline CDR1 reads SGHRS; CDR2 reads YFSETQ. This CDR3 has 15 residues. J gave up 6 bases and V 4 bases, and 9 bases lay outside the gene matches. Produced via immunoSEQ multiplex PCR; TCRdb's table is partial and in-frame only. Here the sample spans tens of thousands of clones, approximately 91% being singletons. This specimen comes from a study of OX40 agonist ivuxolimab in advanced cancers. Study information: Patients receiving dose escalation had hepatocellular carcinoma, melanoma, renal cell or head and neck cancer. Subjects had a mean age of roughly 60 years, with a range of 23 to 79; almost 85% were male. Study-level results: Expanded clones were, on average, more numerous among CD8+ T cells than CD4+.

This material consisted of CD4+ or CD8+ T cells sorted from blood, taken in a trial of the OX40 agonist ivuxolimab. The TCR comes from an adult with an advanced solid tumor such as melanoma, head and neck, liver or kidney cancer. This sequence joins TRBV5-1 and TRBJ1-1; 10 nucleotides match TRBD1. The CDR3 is CASSPDRGLPAEAFF. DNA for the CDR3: TGCGCCAGCAGCCCTGACAGGGGGCTACCCGCTGAAGCTTTCTTT.